Each of the 21 T cell receptor beta chains below was sequenced from the same sample in a study of T cell repertoires in cytomegalovirus infection. One entry per CDR3 protein results from TCRdb running MiXCR on the reads. Seen here are roughly 760,000 distinct CDR3 sequences, 35% observed once, and the top ten hold under 3.5%. The specimen sequenced was PBMCs. Receptors were obtained from a human donor in good health (CMV status not recorded). Some clones in this sample may be carry-over from other donors' samples.

V usage is TRBV12-3 or TRBV12-4 and J usage is TRBJ2-7; D might be TRBD1 or TRBD2, each matching 5 bases. V lost 2 bases to trimming and J lost 0 bases, with 11 bases between them. This CDR3 is 15 amino acids long. The CDR3 reads CASSLRGVRSYEQYF. For the CDR3, the DNA is TGTGCCAGCAGTTTAAGGGGAGTCCGCTCCTACGAGCAGTACTTC.

This clonotype was detected only a few times. The chain's CDR3 is CASSLRAGSEKLFF. The CDR3 DNA sequence: TGTGCCAGCAGTTTACGGGCAGGGAGCGAAAAACTGTTTTTT. This rearrangement joins TRBV28 to TRBJ1-4, with D tentatively TRBD1 (5 bases). The length of the CDR3 is 14 residues. V was trimmed by 2 bases and J by 8 bases, leaving 12 bases between them. In germline, CDR1 is MDHEN, CDR2 SYDVKM.

Many counts were recorded for this clonotype. The chain couples TRBV7-2 to TRBJ1-2, with 8 bases fitting TRBD1. The CDR3 totals 16 residues. Germline loops: CDR1 SGHTA, CDR2 FQGNSA. The ends lost 1 base at V and 7 bases at J; junction bases unmatched: 11. This CDR3 reads CASSLGRKTGVAGYTF. The CDR3 coding sequence is TGTGCCAGCAGCTTAGGCCGAAAGACAGGGGTTGCTGGCTACACCTTC.

For this clonotype: A much larger clonotype is one base distant, so this may be a read error. This chain uses TRBV7-2 with TRBJ2-2; unclear D gene. Trimming removed 5 bases at V and 0 bases at J, with 16 bases between. CDR1 and CDR2 (germline): SGHTA, FQGNSA. This CDR3 contains 17 residues. The CDR3 here is CASSPPHRVSNTGELFF. The DNA of the CDR3 is TGTGCCAGCAGCCCTCCCCACCGGGTATCGAACACCGGGGAGCTGTTTTTT.

This chain links TRBV7-3 with TRBJ2-3, with D perhaps TRBD1 (6 bases). This CDR3 is built from 15 residues. Trimming shortened V by 5 bases and J by 2 bases, and 14 bases separated the two germline ends. The germline V gene has CDR1 SGHTA and CDR2 FQGTGA. The CDR3 sequence is CASSDGTTITDTQYF. CDR3 sequence (DNA): TGTGCCAGCAGCGACGGGACAACTATCACAGATACGCAGTATTTT.

This clonotype was counted between two and nine times. CDR3 nucleotides: TGTGCCAGCAGTTCACGGGAGATCTCCTACAATGAGCAGTTCTTC. Encoded protein: CASSSREISYNEQFF. The rearrangement joins TRBV28 to TRBJ2-1, with D possibly matching TRBD2 (6 bases). This CDR3 is 15 amino acids long. V was clipped by 4 bases and J by 0 bases, with 10 bases between them. Germline V CDR1 and CDR2: MDHEN, SYDVKM.

The chain carries TRBV19 and TRBJ1-5; possible D gene TRBD1, 6 bases. The CDR3 is 14 residues long. In germline, CDR1 is LNHDA, CDR2 SQIVND (reference sequence). The V end was cut by 3 bases, the J end by 6 bases, with 12 bases between. In DNA form, the CDR3 reads TGTGCCAGTAGTATGACAGGTCTCACTCAGCCCCAGCATTTT. Translation gives CASSMTGLTQPQHF.

The rearrangement joins TRBV7-9 to TRBJ1-2; no firm D call. Trimming stripped 4 bases from V and 0 bases from J, with 9 bases between. The CDR3 has 14 amino acids. Germline CDR1 is SEHNR and CDR2 is FQNEAQ (reference sequence). The DNA of the CDR3 is TGTGCCAGCAGCTGGATTGGTACTAACTATGGCTACACCTTC. It codes for CASSWIGTNYGYTF. The full variable domain, rest sourced from reference TRBV7-9 and TRBJ1-2, is DTGVSQNPRHKITKRGQNVTFRCDPISEHNRLYWYRQTLGQGPEFLTYFQNEAQLEKSRLLSDRFSAERPKGSFSTLEIQRTEQGDSAMYLCASSWIGTNYGYTFGSGTRLTVV.

The gene calls are TRBV2 and TRBJ2-5; TRBD2 agrees at 7 bases. The CDR3 has 13 amino acids. Germline lookup yields CDR1 SNHLY and CDR2 FYNNEI. V dropped 6 bases and J dropped 4; count of bases not matched to a gene: 5. CDR3 amino acids: CASRREVGETQYF. CDR3 nucleotides: TGTGCCAGCAGACGGGAGGTCGGAGAGACCCAGTACTTC.

This clonotype has at least ten counts. The chain employs TRBV27 and TRBJ2-1; the D is unclear. The CDR3 runs 17 residues. Between the trimmed V and J ends, which lost 5 bases and 2 bases, there was a span of 19 bases. CDR1 is MNHEY, CDR2 SMNVEV, per germline (reference sequence). CDR3 DNA: TGTGCCAGCAGTCTTTCGGCCCTCCCCGGACCCTACAATGAGCAGTTCTTC. Translating it yields CASSLSALPGPYNEQFF.

Only a few counts were recorded for this clonotype. The genes are TRBV7-2 and TRBJ1-5, with 7 bases lining up with TRBD1. The germline V gene has CDR1 SGHTA and CDR2 FQGNSA. This CDR3 has 15 residues. With V trimmed by 5 bases and J by 4 bases, 8 bases remained unmatched. The CDR3 here is CASSAPGQRNQPQHF. The CDR3 DNA is TGTGCCAGCAGCGCCCCGGGACAGAGGAATCAGCCCCAGCATTTT.

The chain uses TRBV7-9 and TRBJ2-3; D is ambiguous. This CDR3 spans 13 amino acids. Looked up from germline, CDR1 is SEHNR and CDR2 is FQNEAQ (reference sequence). Trimming left V 3 bases short and J 2 bases short, with 6 bases between. CDR3 in amino acids: CASSFPHTDTQYF. Here the CDR3 DNA reads TGTGCCAGCAGCTTCCCGCACACAGATACGCAGTATTTT.

The V call is TRBV12-3 or TRBV12-4, the J call TRBJ2-1; D perhaps matches TRBD1 (6 bases). Trimming cost V 6 bases and J 4 bases, with 16 bases left between them. CDR3 length: 15 residues. The CDR3 region is CASRIGQTGYNEQFF. For the CDR3, the DNA is TGTGCCAGCAGGATAGGACAGACGGGGTACAATGAGCAGTTCTTC.

The genes are TRBV28 and TRBJ1-1, with a weak D call TRBD1 (5 bases). V shed 3 bases and J shed 0 bases, with 11 bases lying between them. The CDR3 totals 15 residues. CDR1 is MDHEN, CDR2 SYDVKM, per germline. Here the CDR3 DNA reads TGTGCCAGCAGTTTGTTGAGACAGATGAACACTGAAGCTTTCTTT. Its translation: CASSLLRQMNTEAFF.

This sequence joins TRBV6-2 or TRBV6-3 and TRBJ2-1; 12 bases are shared with TRBD2. V gave up 2 bases and J gave up 0 bases; unmatched junction bases: 14. Germline V lookup: CDR1 MNHEY, CDR2 SVGEGT. The CDR3 totals 21 residues. Written as DNA, the CDR3 is TGTGCCAGCAGTTACAGTCCGGCTAGCGGGAGGGCCGTGAGCTCCTACAATGAGCAGTTCTTC. This sequence encodes CASSYSPASGRAVSSYNEQFF.

This clonotype was seen ten or more times. The chain uses TRBV27 and TRBJ2-5; 12 positions agree with TRBD2. The CDR3 length is 18 residues. The trim removed 5 bases at V and 4 bases at J, leaving 14 bases unmatched. From germline, CDR1 is MNHEY and CDR2 SMNVEV (reference sequence). CDR3 loop: CASSPLTSGGATGETQYF. CDR3 nucleotides: TGTGCCAGCAGTCCCCTGACTAGCGGGGGCGCCACAGGAGAGACCCAGTACTTC.

There are many counts of this clonotype. This sequence joins TRBV7-8 and TRBJ2-7, with D maybe TRBD1 (5 bases). The CDR3 covers 15 residues. In germline, CDR1 is SGHVS, CDR2 FQNEAQ. The germline V and J ends were trimmed by 2 bases and 7 bases, with 18 bases remaining between them. In DNA, the CDR3 is TGTGCCAGCAGCTTACTCAGGGTCCGACACAAGGAGCAGTACTTC. It yields the protein CASSLLRVRHKEQYF. Full variable domain (rest looked up from reference TRBV7-8 and TRBJ2-7): GAGVSQSPRYKVAKRGQDVALRCDPISGHVSLFWYQQALGQGPEFLTYFQNEAQLDKSGLPSDRFFAERPEGSVSTLKIQRTQQEDSAVYLCASSLLRVRHKEQYFGPGTRLTVT.

This clonotype was recorded at least ten times. The gene calls are TRBV12-3 or TRBV12-4 and TRBJ2-1; 8 nucleotides align to TRBD2. Germline trimming cut 3 bases from V and 3 bases from J; bases unmatched to any gene: 1. This CDR3 has 14 residues. In DNA form, the CDR3 reads TGTGCCAGCAGTTTTGCGGGGGGCTACAATGAGCAGTTCTTC. As protein: CASSFAGGYNEQFF.

This chain uses TRBV4-1 with TRBJ2-7; the D gene is possibly TRBD1 (5 bases). The CDR3 extends over 15 amino acids. Germline V lookup: CDR1 MGHRA, CDR2 YSYEKL. V lost 1 base and J lost 6, with 16 bases in between. CDR3 sequence reads: CASSQGGGGKSEQYF. CDR3 coding DNA: TGCGCCAGCAGCCAAGGGGGCGGTGGGAAGTCCGAGCAGTACTTC.

The CDR3 nucleotides read TGTGCCATCAGTGAGTCTACACGAGACATTCAGTACTTC. This encodes CAISESTRDIQYF. This chain connects TRBV10-3 to TRBJ2-4; D gene unclear. Per germline, CDR1 ENHRY and CDR2 SYGVKD. This CDR3 region has 13 residues. With 0 bases removed from V and 8 bases from J, the gap between germline ends came to 8 bases.

The chain uses TRBV28 and TRBJ2-7; D might be TRBD2 (7 bases). The CDR3 is 16 residues long. Trimming stripped 5 bases from V and 3 bases from J, with 20 bases between. Germline V gene sequence: CDR1 MDHEN, CDR2 SYDVKM. CDR3 DNA: TGTGCCAGCAGTACTCCCCGGGCAGCGGGACACTACGAGCAGTACTTC. This codes for CASSTPRAAGHYEQYF.